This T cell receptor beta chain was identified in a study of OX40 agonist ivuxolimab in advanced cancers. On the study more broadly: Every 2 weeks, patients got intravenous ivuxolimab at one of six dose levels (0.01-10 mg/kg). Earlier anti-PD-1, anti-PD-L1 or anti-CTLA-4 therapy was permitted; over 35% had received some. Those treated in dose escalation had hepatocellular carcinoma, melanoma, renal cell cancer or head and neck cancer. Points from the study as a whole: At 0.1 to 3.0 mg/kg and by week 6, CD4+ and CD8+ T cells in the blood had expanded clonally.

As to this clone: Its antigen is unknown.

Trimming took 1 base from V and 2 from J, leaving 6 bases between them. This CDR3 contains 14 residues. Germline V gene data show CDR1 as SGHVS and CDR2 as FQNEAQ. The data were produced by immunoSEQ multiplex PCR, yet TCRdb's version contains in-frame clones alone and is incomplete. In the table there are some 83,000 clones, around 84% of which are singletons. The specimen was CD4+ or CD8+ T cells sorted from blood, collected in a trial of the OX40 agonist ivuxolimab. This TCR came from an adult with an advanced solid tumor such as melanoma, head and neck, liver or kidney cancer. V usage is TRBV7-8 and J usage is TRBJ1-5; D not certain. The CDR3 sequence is CASSLDRGNQPQHF. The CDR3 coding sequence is TGTGCCAGCAGCTTAGATCGCGGCAATCAGCCCCAGCATTTT.